Listed here is a single T cell receptor (beta chain). This record belongs to a study of technical replicates of blood from a few donors. The V end lost 0 bases, the J end lost 4 bases, and 15 bases lay between the germline ends. CDR1 is MNHNY and CDR2 is SVGAGI in the germline V gene (reference sequence). The CDR3 runs 16 residues. The data were produced by immunoSEQ multiplex PCR, yet TCRdb's version contains in-frame clones alone and is incomplete. The sample has 85,000 to 90,000 clones; about nine tenths are singletons. The chain has TRBV6-6 and TRBJ1-2; D remains ambiguous. Sequencing used T cells isolated from PBMCs. The clonotype was recovered from a human donor in good health. Here the CDR3 reads CASSYSDNRRSYGYTF. The CDR3 nucleotides are TGTGCCAGCAGTTACTCGGATAACAGAAGATCCTATGGCTACACCTTC.